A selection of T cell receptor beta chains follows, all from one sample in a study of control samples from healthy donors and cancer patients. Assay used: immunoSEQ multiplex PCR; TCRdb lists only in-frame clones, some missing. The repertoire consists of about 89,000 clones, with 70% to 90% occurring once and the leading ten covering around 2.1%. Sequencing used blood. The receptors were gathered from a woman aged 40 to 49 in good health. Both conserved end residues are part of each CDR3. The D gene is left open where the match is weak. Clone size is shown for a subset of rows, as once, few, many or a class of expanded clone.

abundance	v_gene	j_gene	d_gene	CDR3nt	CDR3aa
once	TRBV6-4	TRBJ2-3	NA	TGTGCCAGCAGTGACCGAGGGGGGCCAGATACGCAGTATTTT	CASSDRGGPDTQYF
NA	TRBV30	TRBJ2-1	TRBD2	TGTGCCTGGAGTGCCCTAGCGGGGGACAATGAGCAGTTCTTC	CAWSALAGDNEQFF
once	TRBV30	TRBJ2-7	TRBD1	TGTGCCTGGAGTTTGGGACAGTCCTACGAGCAGTACTTC	CAWSLGQSYEQYF
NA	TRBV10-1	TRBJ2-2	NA	TGCGCCAGCAGATTAGACGCAAACACCGGGGAGCTGTTTTTT	CASRLDANTGELFF
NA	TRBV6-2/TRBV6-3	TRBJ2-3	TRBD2	TGTGCCAGCAGCGATAATAGCGGGGGGATCACAGATACGCAGTATTTT	CASSDNSGGITDTQYF
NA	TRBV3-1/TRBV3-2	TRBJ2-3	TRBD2	TGTGCCAGCAGCCAAGGAGAGCTAGCGGGGCGCACAGATACGCAGTATTTT	CASSQGELAGRTDTQYF
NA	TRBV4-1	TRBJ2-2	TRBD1	TGCGCCAGCGGTGGGACAGGGGCGAACACCGGGGAGCTGTTTTTT	CASGGTGANTGELFF
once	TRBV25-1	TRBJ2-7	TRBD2	TGTGCCAGCGCCCCCGGGGGGGGCCTTACTACCTACGAGCAGTACTTC	CASAPGGGLTTYEQYF
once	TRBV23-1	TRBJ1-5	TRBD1	TGCGCCAGCAGTCAAGACCGGGACAGGTGCAATCAGCCCCAGCATTTT	CASSQDRDRCNQPQHF
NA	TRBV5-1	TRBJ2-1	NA	TGCGCCAGCAGCTTGGGTTACAGAAACAATGAGCAGTTCTTC	CASSLGYRNNEQFF
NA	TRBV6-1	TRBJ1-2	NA	TGTGCCAGCAGTGAAGCTCTTGGGGCCCATGGCTACACCTTC	CASSEALGAHGYTF
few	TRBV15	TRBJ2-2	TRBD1	TGTGCCACCAGCAGATCCCGGGACAGGAGCACCGGGGAGCTGTTTTTT	CATSRSRDRSTGELFF
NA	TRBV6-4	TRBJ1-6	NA	TGTGCCAGCAGTGTAAGCTCCTATAATTCACCCCTCCACTTT	CASSVSSYNSPLHF
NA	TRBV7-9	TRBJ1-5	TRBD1	TGTGCCAGCAGCTACGGGGGGACAGGGATTAATCAGCCCCAGCATTTT	CASSYGGTGINQPQHF
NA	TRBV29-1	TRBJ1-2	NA	TGCAGCGTCCGGACGGGAGATAACTATGGCTACACCTTC	CSVRTGDNYGYTF
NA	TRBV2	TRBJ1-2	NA	TGTGCCAGCAGAAGGGTTGGTGGCTACACCTTC	CASRRVGGYTF
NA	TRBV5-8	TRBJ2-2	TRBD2	TGTGCCAGCAGCTTAGCGGGGGGCTACACCGGGGAGCTGTTTTTT	CASSLAGGYTGELFF
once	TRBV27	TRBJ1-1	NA	TGTGCCAGCAGTTTCCGTCTGGCGGAGACTGAAGCTTTCTTT	CASSFRLAETEAFF
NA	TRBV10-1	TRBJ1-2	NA	TGCGCCAGCAGTGCGGTTGATGGGACTAACTATGGCTACACCTTC	CASSAVDGTNYGYTF
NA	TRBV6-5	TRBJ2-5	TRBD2	TGTGCCAGCAGTTCTCGGACTAGCGGGGTGCAAGAGACCCAGTACTTC	CASSSRTSGVQETQYF
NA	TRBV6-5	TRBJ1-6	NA	TGTGCCAGCAGTTACTCCCCAGGATATAATTCACCCCTCCACTTT	CASSYSPGYNSPLHF
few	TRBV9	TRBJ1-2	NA	TGTGCCAGCAGCGTAGACGGTGATGGCTACACCTTC	CASSVDGDGYTF
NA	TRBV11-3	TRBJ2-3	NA	TGTGCCAGCAGCGCCCAAACAGATACGCAGTATTTT	CASSAQTDTQYF
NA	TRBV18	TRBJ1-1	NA	TGTGCCAGCTCACCAACTTCGAGGGTTGGCACTGAAGCTTTCTTT	CASSPTSRVGTEAFF
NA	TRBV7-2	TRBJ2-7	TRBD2	TGTGCCAGCATGCCTACGACTAGCGGGGGATCTTACGAGCAGTACTTC	CASMPTTSGGSYEQYF
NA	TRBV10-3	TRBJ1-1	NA	TGTGCCATCAGCCTCTCGACAGCTAACACTGAAGCTTTCTTT	CAISLSTANTEAFF
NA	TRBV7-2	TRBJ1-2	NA	TGTGCCAGCAGTCGGACAGCTTACTATGGCTACACCTTC	CASSRTAYYGYTF
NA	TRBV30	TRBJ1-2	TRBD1	TGTGCCTGGAGTACAGGGGGCGCGGCTAACTATGGCTACACCTTC	CAWSTGGAANYGYTF
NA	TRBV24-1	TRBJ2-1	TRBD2	TGTGCCACCAGTGAACCCGGCCGGGGGGGGGCCCACAATGAGCAGTTCTTC	CATSEPGRGGAHNEQFF
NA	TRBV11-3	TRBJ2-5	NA	TGTGCCAGCAGCTTAGTGGGTCCTCTAGGGGGGACCCAGTACTTC	CASSLVGPLGGTQYF
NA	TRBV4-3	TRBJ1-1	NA	TGCGCCAGCAGCCAAGATCTCCCCCTGACAGGTGAGAACACTGAAGCTTTCTTT	CASSQDLPLTGENTEAFF
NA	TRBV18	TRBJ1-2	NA	TGTGCCAGCTCACCACCGCAACCTTCTAACGGTGGCTACACCTTC	CASSPPQPSNGGYTF
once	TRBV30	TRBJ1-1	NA	TGTGCCTGGAGTGTAAACAGCTTGAACACTGAAGCTTTCTTT	CAWSVNSLNTEAFF
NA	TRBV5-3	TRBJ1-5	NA	TGTGCCAGAAGCTCAATTCGATCGACAGTTTATAGCAATCAGCCCCAGCATTTT	CARSSIRSTVYSNQPQHF
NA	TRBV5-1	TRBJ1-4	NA	TGCGCCAGCAGCTTGACCGGGCGAGAAGAAAAACTGTTTTTT	CASSLTGREEKLFF
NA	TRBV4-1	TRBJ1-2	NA	TGCGCCAGCAGCCAACTACAGGGTAGCTATGGCTACACCTTC	CASSQLQGSYGYTF
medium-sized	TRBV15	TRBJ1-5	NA	TGTGCCACCAGCAGAGATGGTCGCAGGGAAGGGCCCCAGCATTTT	CATSRDGRREGPQHF
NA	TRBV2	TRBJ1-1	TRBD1	TGTGCCAGCACTCCACAACAGGGGGCGGGTGGAGCTTTCTTT	CASTPQQGAGGAFF
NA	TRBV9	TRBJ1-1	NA	TGTGCCAGCAGCGTAGTAAGGGTCGGCACTGAAGCTTTCTTT	CASSVVRVGTEAFF
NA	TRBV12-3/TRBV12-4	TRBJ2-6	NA	TGTGCCAGCAGTCAAAGGGCCAACGTCCTGACTTTC	CASSQRANVLTF
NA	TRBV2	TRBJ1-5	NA	TGTGCCAGCACCCGTTCTAGTAATGGCAATCAGCCCCAGCATTTT	CASTRSSNGNQPQHF
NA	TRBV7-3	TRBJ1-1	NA	TGTGCCAGCAGCTTAACGGGGAATCCCAACACTGAAGCTTTCTTT	CASSLTGNPNTEAFF
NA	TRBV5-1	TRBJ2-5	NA	TGCGCCAGCAGCTCCGGGACCCAAGGGGAGACCCAGTACTTC	CASSSGTQGETQYF
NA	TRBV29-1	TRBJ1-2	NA	TGCAGCGTTGAACTAGCGCTGGGGAACTATGGCTACACCTTC	CSVELALGNYGYTF
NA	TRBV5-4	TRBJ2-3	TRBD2	TGTGCCAGCAGCTTCGGGACTAAAGGTCCAGATACGCAGTATTTT	CASSFGTKGPDTQYF
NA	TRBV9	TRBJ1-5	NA	TGTGCCAGCAGCGTAGGGGTGAGTAATCAGCCCCAGCATTTT	CASSVGVSNQPQHF
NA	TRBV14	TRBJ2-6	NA	TGTGCCAGCAGCCAATTCTCAAGCGCCGGGGCCAACGTCCTGACTTTC	CASSQFSSAGANVLTF
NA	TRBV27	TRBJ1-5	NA	TGTGCCAGCGCTTTGAGGGGGGGTAGCAATCAGCCCCAGCATTTT	CASALRGGSNQPQHF
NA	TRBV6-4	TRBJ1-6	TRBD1	TGTGCCAGCAGTGACGGACAGGGGGCTTCACCCCTCCACTTT	CASSDGQGASPLHF
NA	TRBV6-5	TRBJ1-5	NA	TGTGCCAGCAACATGGAATGGGGAAATAATCAGCCCCAGCATTTT	CASNMEWGNNQPQHF
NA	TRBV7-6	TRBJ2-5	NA	TGTGCCAGCAGCTTAGGAACAGGAAACCAAGAGACCCAGTACTTC	CASSLGTGNQETQYF
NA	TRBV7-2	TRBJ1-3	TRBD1	TGTGCCAGCGGACCGGGACAGGGTATTTCTGGAAACACCATATATTTT	CASGPGQGISGNTIYF